This TCR beta chain was obtained from a study of CD8 T cells in Susac syndrome. RNA in amounts of roughly 0.5 to 1 ug was reverse transcribed with random hexamers. TCRdb reprocessed the immunoSEQ multiplex PCR reads with MiXCR, giving one entry per CDR3 protein. The sample shows more than 90,000 distinct CDR3 sequences, roughly 93% of them seen only once. The ends lost 4 bases at V and 2 bases at J; junction bases unmatched: 5. There are 15 residues in the CDR3. Germline CDR1 and CDR2: MNHNY and SVGAGI (reference sequence). The origin of this receptor is a human donor with multiple sclerosis. The genes are TRBV6-6 and TRBJ1-2; TRBD1 matches 9 bases. The specimen was CD4+ T cells from PBMCs. The DNA for the CDR3 is TGTGCCAGCAGTTTGGACAGGGGTGAAAACTATGGCTACACCTTC. This codes for CASSLDRGENYGYTF.